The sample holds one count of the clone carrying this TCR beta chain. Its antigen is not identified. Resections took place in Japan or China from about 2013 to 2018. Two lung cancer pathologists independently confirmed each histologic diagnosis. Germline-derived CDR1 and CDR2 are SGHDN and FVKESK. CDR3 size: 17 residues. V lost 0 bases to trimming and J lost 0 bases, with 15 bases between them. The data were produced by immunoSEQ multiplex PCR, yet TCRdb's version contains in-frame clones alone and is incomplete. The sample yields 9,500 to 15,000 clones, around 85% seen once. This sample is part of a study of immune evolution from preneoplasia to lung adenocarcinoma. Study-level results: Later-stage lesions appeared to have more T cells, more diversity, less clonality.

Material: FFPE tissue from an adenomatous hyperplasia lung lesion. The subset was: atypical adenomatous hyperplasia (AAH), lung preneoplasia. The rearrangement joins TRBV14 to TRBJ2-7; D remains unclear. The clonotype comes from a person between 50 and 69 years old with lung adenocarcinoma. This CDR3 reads CASSQDIPGETSYEQYF. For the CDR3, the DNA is TGTGCCAGCAGCCAAGATATTCCCGGAGAGACCTCCTACGAGCAGTACTTC. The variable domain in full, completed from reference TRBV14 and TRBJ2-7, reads EAGVTQFPSHSVIEKGQTVTLRCDPISGHDNLYWYRRVMGKEIKFLLHFVKESKQDESGMPNNRFLAERTGGTYSTLKVQPAELEDSGVYFCASSQDIPGETSYEQYFGPGTRLTVT.